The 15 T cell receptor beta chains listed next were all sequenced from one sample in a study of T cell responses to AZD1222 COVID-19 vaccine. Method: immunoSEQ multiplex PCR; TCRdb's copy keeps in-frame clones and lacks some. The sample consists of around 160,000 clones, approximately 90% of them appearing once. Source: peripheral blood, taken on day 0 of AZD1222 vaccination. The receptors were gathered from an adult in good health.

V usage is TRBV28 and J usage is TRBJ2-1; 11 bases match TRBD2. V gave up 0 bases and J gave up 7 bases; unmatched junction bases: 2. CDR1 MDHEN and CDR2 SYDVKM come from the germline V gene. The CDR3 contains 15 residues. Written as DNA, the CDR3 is TGTGCCAGCAGTTTATGGGCTAGCGGGAGGAATGAGCAGTTCTTC. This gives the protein CASSLWASGRNEQFF.

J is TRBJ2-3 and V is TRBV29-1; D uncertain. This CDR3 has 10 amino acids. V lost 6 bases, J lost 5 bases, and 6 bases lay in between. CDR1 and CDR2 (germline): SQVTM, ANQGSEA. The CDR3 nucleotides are TGCAGCGTGGCCCGAGATACGCAGTATTTT. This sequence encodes CSVARDTQYF.

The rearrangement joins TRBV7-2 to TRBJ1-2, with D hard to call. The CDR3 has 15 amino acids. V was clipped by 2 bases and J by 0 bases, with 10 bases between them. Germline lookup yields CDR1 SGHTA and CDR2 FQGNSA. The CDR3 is CASSLSRLPNYGYTF. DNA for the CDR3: TGTGCCAGCAGCTTAAGCAGGCTCCCTAACTATGGCTACACCTTC.

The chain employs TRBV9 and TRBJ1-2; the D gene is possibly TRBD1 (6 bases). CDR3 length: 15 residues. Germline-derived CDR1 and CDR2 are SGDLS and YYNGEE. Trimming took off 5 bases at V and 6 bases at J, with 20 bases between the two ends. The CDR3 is CASSDRTGIQDGYTF. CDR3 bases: TGTGCCAGCAGTGACCGAACAGGGATTCAAGATGGCTACACCTTC.

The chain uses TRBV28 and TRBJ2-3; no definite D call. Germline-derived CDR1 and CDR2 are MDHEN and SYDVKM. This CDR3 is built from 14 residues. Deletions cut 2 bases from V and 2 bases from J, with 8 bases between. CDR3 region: CASSLQQPTDTQYF. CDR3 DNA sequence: TGTGCCAGCAGTTTACAGCAGCCCACAGATACGCAGTATTTT.

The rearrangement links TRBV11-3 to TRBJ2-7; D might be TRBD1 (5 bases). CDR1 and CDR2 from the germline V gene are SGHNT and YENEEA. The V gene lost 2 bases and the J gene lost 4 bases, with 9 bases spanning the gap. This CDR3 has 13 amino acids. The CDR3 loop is CASSLHQGYEQYF. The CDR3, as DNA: TGTGCCAGCAGCTTACACCAGGGATACGAGCAGTACTTC.

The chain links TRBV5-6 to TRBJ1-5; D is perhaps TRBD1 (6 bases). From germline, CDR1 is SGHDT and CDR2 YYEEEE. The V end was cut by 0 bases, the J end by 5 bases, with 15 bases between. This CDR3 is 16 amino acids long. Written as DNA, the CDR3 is TGTGCCAGCAGCTTGGATTCGGGGGGGCCCCATCAGCCCCAGCATTTT. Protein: CASSLDSGGPHQPQHF. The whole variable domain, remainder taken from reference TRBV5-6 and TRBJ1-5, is DAGVTQSPTHLIKTRGQQVTLRCSPKSGHDTVSWYQQALGQGPQFIFQYYEEEERQRGNFPDRFSGHQFPNYSSELNVNALLLGDSALYLCASSLDSGGPHQPQHFGDGTRLSIL.

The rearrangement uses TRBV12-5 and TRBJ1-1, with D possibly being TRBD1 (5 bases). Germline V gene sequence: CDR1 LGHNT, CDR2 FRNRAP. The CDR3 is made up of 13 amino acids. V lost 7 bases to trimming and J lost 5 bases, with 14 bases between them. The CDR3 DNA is TGTGCTAGTGCGTCAGCCGGGGGGACTGAAGCTTTCTTT. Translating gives CASASAGGTEAFF.

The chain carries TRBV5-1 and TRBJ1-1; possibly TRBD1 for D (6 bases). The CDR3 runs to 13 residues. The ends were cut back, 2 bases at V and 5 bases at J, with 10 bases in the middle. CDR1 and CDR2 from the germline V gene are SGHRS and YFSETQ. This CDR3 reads CASSLWTATEAFF. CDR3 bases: TGCGCCAGCAGCTTATGGACAGCGACTGAAGCTTTCTTT.

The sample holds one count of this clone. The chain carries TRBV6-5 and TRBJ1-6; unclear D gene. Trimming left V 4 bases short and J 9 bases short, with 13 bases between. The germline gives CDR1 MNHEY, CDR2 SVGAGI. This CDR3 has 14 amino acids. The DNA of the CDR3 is TGTGCCAGCAGTTTCGTGGAAACGGGTTCACCCCTCCACTTT. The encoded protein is CASSFVETGSPLHF.

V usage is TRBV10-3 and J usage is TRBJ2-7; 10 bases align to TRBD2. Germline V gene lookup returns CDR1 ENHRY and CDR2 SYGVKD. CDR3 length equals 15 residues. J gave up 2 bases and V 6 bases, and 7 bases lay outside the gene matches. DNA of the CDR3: TGTGCCATCAGCGCCTCTAGCGGGGGTGCCTACGAGCAGTACTTC. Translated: CAISASSGGAYEQYF.

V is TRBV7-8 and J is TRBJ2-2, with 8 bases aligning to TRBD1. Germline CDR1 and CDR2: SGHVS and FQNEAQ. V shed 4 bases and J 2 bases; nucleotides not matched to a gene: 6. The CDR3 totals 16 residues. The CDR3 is CASSSRTGTNTGELFF. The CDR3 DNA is TGTGCCAGCAGCTCTAGGACAGGGACAAACACCGGGGAGCTGTTTTTT.

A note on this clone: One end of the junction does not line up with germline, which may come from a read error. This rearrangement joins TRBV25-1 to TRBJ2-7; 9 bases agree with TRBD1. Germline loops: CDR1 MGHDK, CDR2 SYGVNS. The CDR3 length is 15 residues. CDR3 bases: TGTGCCAGCAGCTCCGGGACAGGGTCGTCCTTCGAGCAGTACTTC. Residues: CASSSGTGSSFEQYF.

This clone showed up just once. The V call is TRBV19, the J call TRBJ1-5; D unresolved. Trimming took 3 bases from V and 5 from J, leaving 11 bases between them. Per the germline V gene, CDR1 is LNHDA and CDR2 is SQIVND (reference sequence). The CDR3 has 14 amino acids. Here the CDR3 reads CASSIGPLDQPQHF. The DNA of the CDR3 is TGTGCCAGTAGTATCGGGCCGCTTGATCAGCCCCAGCATTTT.

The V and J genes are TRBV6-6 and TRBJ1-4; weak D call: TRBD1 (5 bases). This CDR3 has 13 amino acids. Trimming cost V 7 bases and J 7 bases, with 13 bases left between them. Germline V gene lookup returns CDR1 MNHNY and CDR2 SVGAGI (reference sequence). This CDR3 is CASKGDRGEKLFF. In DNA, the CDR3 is TGTGCCAGCAAAGGAGACAGAGGTGAAAAACTGTTTTTT.